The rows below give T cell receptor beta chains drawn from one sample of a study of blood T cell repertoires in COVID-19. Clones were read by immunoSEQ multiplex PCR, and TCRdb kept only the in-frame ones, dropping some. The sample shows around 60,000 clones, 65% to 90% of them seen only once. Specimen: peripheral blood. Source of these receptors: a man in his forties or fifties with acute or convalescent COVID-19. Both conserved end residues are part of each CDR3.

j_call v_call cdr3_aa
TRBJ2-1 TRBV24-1 CATSDPTGGPYNEQFF
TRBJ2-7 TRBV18 CASSSTGTYEQYF
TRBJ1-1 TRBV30 CAWGGEGANEAFF
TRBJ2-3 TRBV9 CASSQDGGSTDTQYF
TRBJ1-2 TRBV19 CASSISRTVDYGYTF
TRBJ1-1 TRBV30 CAWTRNQRGEAFF
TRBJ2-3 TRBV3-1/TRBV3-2 CASSKWGGTDTQYF
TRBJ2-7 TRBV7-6 CASSLATGDNAYEQYF
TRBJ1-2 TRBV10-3 CAISKTGQLYGYTF
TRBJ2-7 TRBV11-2 CASSLGTSSYEQYF
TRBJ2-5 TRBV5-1 CASSITGVGETQYF
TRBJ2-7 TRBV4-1 CASSQPFAGGEQYF
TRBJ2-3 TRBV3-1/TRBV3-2 CASSLRGLSFTDTQYF
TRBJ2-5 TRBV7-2 CASSPPTSGKETQYF
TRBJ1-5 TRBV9 CASSVRSGDQPQHF
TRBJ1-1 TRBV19 CASSPVGRLNTEAFF
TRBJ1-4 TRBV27 CASSFRLDEKLFF
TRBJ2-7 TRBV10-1 CASGDRGHYEQYF
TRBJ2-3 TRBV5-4 CASSLGGGRQGTDTQYF
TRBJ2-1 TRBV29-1 CSVEGQGAWNEQFF
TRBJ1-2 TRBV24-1 CATSDSDRTFGYTF
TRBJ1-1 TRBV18 CASSPGELYFF
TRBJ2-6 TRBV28 CASSFSPAGVWISGANVLTF
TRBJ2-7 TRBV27 CASSLFSGVEQYF
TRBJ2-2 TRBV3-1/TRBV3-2 CASSQDPGRGRGNTGELFF
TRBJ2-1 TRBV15 CATVGGDDSYNEQFF
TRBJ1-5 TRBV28 CASSFGGSSNQPQHF
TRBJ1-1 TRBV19 CASSIAYEDLGTEAFF
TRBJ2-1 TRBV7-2 CASSLAGGGSYNEQFF
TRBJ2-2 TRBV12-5 CASGFPGGVADTGELFF
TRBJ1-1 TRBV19 CASSIGTTPNTEAFF
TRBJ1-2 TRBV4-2 CASSQVGQGGAYGYTF
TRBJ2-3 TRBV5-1 CASSLDTTDTQYF
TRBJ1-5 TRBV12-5 CASGLVLGQSNQPQHF
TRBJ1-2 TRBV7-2 CASSSPGVGYGYTF
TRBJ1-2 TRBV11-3 CASSSRTWGYTF
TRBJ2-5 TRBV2 CASRSDRGPLETQYF
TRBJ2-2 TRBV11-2 CASSLAWPRAGELFF
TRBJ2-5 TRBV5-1 CASSIQGSETQYF
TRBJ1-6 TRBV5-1 CASSQTQGASSYNSPLHF
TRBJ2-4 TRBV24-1 CATGRKTLCRANIQYF
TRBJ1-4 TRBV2 CASSERGSLFF
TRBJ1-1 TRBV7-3 CASSDTGGHTEAFF
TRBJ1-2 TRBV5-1 CASSSNRAGYTF
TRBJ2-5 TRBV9 CASSVRGGGYQETQYF
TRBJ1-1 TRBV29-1 CSVPSPLPSSAFF
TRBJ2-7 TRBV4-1 CASSLLTGAYEQYF